The 22 T cell receptor beta chains below were found in one sample sequenced in a study of naive and memory T cell subsets. Overall study findings and caveats: Naive repertoires, especially CD8, held a few larger clonotypes, possibly memory cells re-expressing CD45RA.

These receptors lack a known antigen. An equimolar mix of two oligonucleotides served as the beta constant-region primer for TRBC1 and TRBC2. The ligated cDNA underwent four PCR rounds using SP2 and nested alpha and beta constant-region primers. TCRdb passed the UMI-ligation and nested PCR reads through MiXCR, listing each CDR3 protein once. The data contain around 160,000 distinct CDR3 sequences, roughly 20% of them singletons. Sequencing used naive CD4+ T cells from blood. These receptors were taken from a human donor in good health.

This clonotype appeared many times. V usage is TRBV19 and J usage is TRBJ2-3; the D gene could be TRBD1 or TRBD2 (5 bases each). Germline CDR1 LNHDA, CDR2 SQIVND (reference sequence). The CDR3 loop spans 16 amino acids. The germline V and J ends were trimmed by 7 bases and 1 base, with 18 bases remaining between them. The CDR3 here is CASNDPRDRGTDTQYF. In DNA form, the CDR3 reads TGTGCCAGTAACGATCCTAGGGACCGAGGCACAGATACGCAGTATTTT.

This clonotype has more than one count but fewer than ten. This chain joins TRBV11-2 and TRBJ2-1; 10 bases match TRBD2. CDR1 and CDR2 from the germline V gene are SGHAT and FQNNGV. With V trimmed by 0 bases and J by 8 bases, 7 bases remained unmatched. The length of the CDR3 is 16 residues. CDR3 loop: CASSLDWEAGGDEQFF. The CDR3 DNA sequence: TGTGCCAGCAGCTTAGATTGGGAAGCGGGAGGGGATGAGCAGTTCTTC. Based on the CDR3 plus reference TRBV11-2 and TRBJ2-1, the full variable domain is EAGVAQSPRYKIIEKRQSVAFWCNPISGHATLYWYQQILGQGPKLLIQFQNNGVVDDSQLPKDRFSAERLKGVDSTLKIQPAKLEDSAVYLCASSLDWEAGGDEQFFGPGTRLTVL.

The chain uses TRBV20-1 and TRBJ2-7, with 8 bases matching TRBD2. The V gene's germline CDR1 is DFQATT and CDR2 SNEGSKA (reference sequence). V lost 5 bases, J lost 7 bases, and 13 bases stayed unmatched. This CDR3 is 14 amino acids long. For the CDR3, the DNA is TGCAGTGCTGTACCGGGACTAGGTAATTGGGAGCAGTACTTC. It encodes CSAVPGLGNWEQYF.

This clonotype was seen a handful of times. The genes are TRBV7-9 and TRBJ2-5, with a weak D call TRBD2 (6 bases). Germline CDR1 is SEHNR and CDR2 is FQNEAQ (reference sequence). V shed 0 bases and J shed 13 bases, with 12 bases lying between them. CDR3 length: 12 residues. The CDR3: CASSLAPGLPYF. CDR3 DNA: TGTGCCAGCAGCTTAGCCCCGGGACTCCCGTACTTC. The whole variable domain, remainder taken from reference TRBV7-9 and TRBJ2-5, is DTGVSQNPRHKITKRGQNVTFRCDPISEHNRLYWYRQTLGQGPEFLTYFQNEAQLEKSRLLSDRFSAERPKGSFSTLEIQRTEQGDSAMYLCASSLAPGLPYFGPGTRLLVL.

This clonotype came up once. The gene calls are TRBV28 and TRBJ2-6, with 11 bases identical to TRBD1. Germline V gives CDR1 MDHEN, CDR2 SYDVKM. This CDR3 region has 17 residues. The V and J ends lost 6 bases and 0 bases, in that order; junction bases with no gene match: 4. CDR3 nucleotide sequence: TGTGCCAGCAGCCGGGACAGGGGGAGCTCTGGGGCCAACGTCCTGACTTTC. Amino acid sequence: CASSRDRGSSGANVLTF.

V usage is TRBV27 and J usage is TRBJ2-2; weak D call: TRBD1 (6 bases). Deletions cut 1 base from V and 4 bases from J, with 10 bases between. CDR3 size: 15 residues. In germline, CDR1 is MNHEY, CDR2 SMNVEV (reference sequence). The CDR3 DNA is TGTGCCAGCAGTTTATGGGGGCCGGTCACCGGGGAGCTGTTTTTT. Amino acid sequence: CASSLWGPVTGELFF.

The rearrangement uses TRBV20-1 and TRBJ2-7, with D possibly called TRBD1 or TRBD2 (5 bases each). The CDR3 extends over 13 amino acids. Trimming removed 5 bases from V and 3 bases from J, with 14 bases in between. Germline V gene data show CDR1 as DFQATT and CDR2 as SNEGSKA (reference sequence). The CDR3 reads CSAPPTRGYEQYF. The CDR3 nucleotides are TGCAGTGCTCCACCTACTAGGGGCTACGAGCAGTACTTC.

This chain joins TRBV28 and TRBJ2-7; unclear D gene. V was shortened by 6 bases and J by 6 bases, with 9 bases between the two germline ends. Germline V CDR1 and CDR2: MDHEN, SYDVKM. CDR3 size: 11 residues. CDR3: CASSHRVEQYF. As DNA, the CDR3 is TGTGCCAGCAGCCATAGGGTCGAGCAGTACTTC.

The V and J genes are TRBV20-1 and TRBJ2-5; 10 bases are shared with TRBD2. V was pared by 6 bases and J by 5 bases, with 9 bases of the junction left unmatched. CDR3 length: 14 amino acids. Germline V gives CDR1 DFQATT, CDR2 SNEGSKA (reference sequence). The CDR3 coding sequence is TGCAGTGCCGGTCCTAGCGGGAGAGCGGAGACCCAGTACTTC. This gives the protein CSAGPSGRAETQYF.

This clonotype was recorded many times. The chain combines TRBV29-1 with TRBJ2-7; 10 bases are shared with TRBD2. Germline CDR1 is SQVTM and CDR2 is ANQGSEA. The J segment lost 6 bases and the V segment lost 1 base, leaving 9 bases of the junction unmatched. The CDR3 consists of 15 residues. CDR3 in amino acids: CSVEVTAGGPVEQYF. The DNA for the CDR3 is TGCAGCGTTGAAGTAACAGCGGGAGGGCCTGTCGAGCAGTACTTC.

A few counts support this clonotype. CDR3 sequence: CASSPGQGSLNTEAFF. The CDR3 DNA reads TGTGCCAGCAGCCCTGGACAGGGGTCACTGAACACTGAAGCTTTCTTT. The V gene is TRBV3-1, the J gene TRBJ1-1; 9 bases are shared with TRBD1. CDR1 is LGHDT, CDR2 YNNKEL, per germline (reference sequence). With 4 bases clipped from V and 0 bases from J, the junction kept 6 bases outside the gene matches. The CDR3 extends over 16 amino acids.

V gene TRBV5-1 combines with J gene TRBJ2-7; D unresolved. Trimming removed 1 base from V and 6 bases from J, with 8 bases in between. This CDR3 has 12 amino acids. The germline V gene has CDR1 SGHRS and CDR2 YFSETQ. CDR3 DNA sequence: TGCGCCAGCAGCTTGCTCCTGGGCGAGCAGTACTTC. Its translation: CASSLLLGEQYF.

Ten or more counts support this clonotype. The chain combines TRBV20-1 with TRBJ2-7; 8 nucleotides align to TRBD2. In germline, CDR1 is DFQATT, CDR2 SNEGSKA (reference sequence). The ends lost 6 bases at V and 0 bases at J; junction bases unmatched: 4. The CDR3 is made up of 13 amino acids. CDR3 amino acids: CSAWLAGSYEQYF. The CDR3 DNA is TGCAGTGCGTGGCTAGCGGGCTCCTACGAGCAGTACTTC.

This clonotype was observed a handful of times. V usage is TRBV5-1 and J usage is TRBJ2-1; tentatively, D is TRBD2 (6 bases). Per the germline V gene, CDR1 is SGHRS and CDR2 is YFSETQ. The CDR3 consists of 14 residues. V gave up 0 bases and J gave up 5 bases, with 9 bases separating them. CDR3 DNA sequence: TGCGCCAGCAGCTTGGAACTAGCCCACAATGAGCAGTTCTTC. Amino acids: CASSLELAHNEQFF.

This clonotype turned up a few times. V and J are TRBV28 and TRBJ1-2, with unresolved D. The CDR3 loop spans 14 amino acids. Trimming took 6 bases from V and 8 from J, leaving 19 bases between them. Germline V gene sequence: CDR1 MDHEN, CDR2 SYDVKM. CDR3 nucleotides: TGTGCCAGCAGCCCATCGTTTGGGTCAGTGGGCTACACCTTC. This gives the protein CASSPSFGSVGYTF.

The sample holds a few counts of this clonotype. V and J are TRBV10-3 and TRBJ2-2, with TRBD2 as a possible D gene (6 bases). Germline V lookup: CDR1 ENHRY, CDR2 SYGVKD. The V gene lost 8 bases and the J gene lost 0 bases, with 10 bases spanning the gap. This CDR3 is 14 amino acids long. DNA for the CDR3: TGTGCCATCGCCGGGACTTCGAACACCGGGGAGCTGTTTTTT. It translates to CAIAGTSNTGELFF.

V usage is TRBV20-1 and J usage is TRBJ1-1; 7 positions agree with TRBD1. The CDR3 runs to 18 residues. V was clipped by 0 bases and J by 0 bases; unmatched bases: 13. Germline V gene sequence: CDR1 DFQATT, CDR2 SNEGSKA (reference sequence). The CDR3, as DNA: TGCAGTGCTAGAGACCGAGACAGGGCATTCCTCATGAACACTGAAGCTTTCTTT. Encoded protein: CSARDRDRAFLMNTEAFF.

The chain recombines TRBV12-3 or TRBV12-4 with TRBJ2-7; 8 bases fit TRBD1. After removal of 8 bases from V and 6 bases from J, the junction contained 9 bases not matched to a gene. The CDR3 covers 13 residues. The CDR3 nucleotides are TGTGCCAGCTCCAGACAGGGGCTGGTCGAGCAGTACTTC. Translating it yields CASSRQGLVEQYF.

In its sample, this clonotype was seen a few times. This chain uses TRBV5-6 with TRBJ2-6; TRBD1 is a possible D gene (5 bases). The CDR3 spans 15 residues. Germline values: CDR1 SGHDT, CDR2 YYEEEE. Trimming left V 4 bases short and J 4 bases short, with 12 bases between. Written as DNA, the CDR3 is TGTGCCAGCAGCCCTAGGGGAACCGGGGCCAACGTCCTGACTTTC. It yields the protein CASSPRGTGANVLTF.

This clonotype was observed many times. This sequence joins TRBV28 and TRBJ2-3; D is possibly TRBD2 (5 bases). Germline-derived CDR1 and CDR2 are MDHEN and SYDVKM. The length of the CDR3 is 13 residues. The V and J ends lost 3 bases and 1 base respectively, with 5 bases between them. The CDR3 protein is CASSLEGTDTQYF. The CDR3 bases are TGTGCCAGCAGTTTGGAGGGCACAGATACGCAGTATTTT. Full variable domain (remainder filled in from reference TRBV28 and TRBJ2-3): DVKVTQSSRYLVKRTGEKVFLECVQDMDHENMFWYRQDPGLGLRLIYFSYDVKMKEKGDIPEGYSVSREKKERFSLILESASTNQTSMYLCASSLEGTDTQYFGPGTRLTVL.

This clonotype was seen at least ten times. CDR3 amino acids: CASSWGRGRPSYNEQFF. CDR3 nucleotide sequence: TGTGCCAGCAGCTGGGGCAGAGGGCGACCCTCCTACAATGAGCAGTTCTTC. The chain links TRBV5-4 to TRBJ2-1; D may correspond to TRBD1 or TRBD2 (5 bases each). The germline V gene has CDR1 SGHNT and CDR2 YYREEE (reference sequence). This CDR3 contains 17 residues. Trimming removed 3 bases at V and 0 bases at J, with 16 bases between.

J is TRBJ2-1 and V is TRBV5-6, with D perhaps TRBD1 or TRBD2 (5 bases each). The V end was cut by 3 bases, the J end by 3 bases, with 13 bases between. The germline gives CDR1 SGHDT, CDR2 YYEEEE. The CDR3 runs 15 residues. This CDR3 is CASSSYRDHYNEQFF. In nucleotides, the CDR3 is TGTGCCAGCAGCTCGTACCGGGACCACTACAATGAGCAGTTCTTC.